This note documents a single T cell receptor (beta chain) sequence. As yet, its antigen is unknown. Treatment was busulfan-fludarabine conditioning, a marrow graft, and cyclophosphamide on days +3 and +4. The data derive from a study of T cells after posttransplantation cyclophosphamide. Study-level findings and limits: Later post-transplant blood repertoires were often dominated by donor CD8+ memory clones. Skin or GI-infiltrating T cells shared few TRB sequences with blood.

The data were produced by immunoSEQ multiplex PCR, yet TCRdb's version contains in-frame clones alone and is incomplete. The top ten hold 10% to 15% of the sample, which has under 8,000 clones, 92% seen once. Germline CDR1 SNHLY, CDR2 FYNNEI. V was clipped by 9 bases and J by 3 bases; unmatched bases: 12. The CDR3 is 17 amino acids. This TCR was recovered from a female patient in her fifties who received an allogeneic stem cell transplant from a related donor, was CMV-positive, and had no GVHD. Some T cells may possibly be graft donor cells. This specimen consisted of PBMCs, obtained 1404 days after allogeneic stem cell transplant with posttransplant cyclophosphamide. J is TRBJ2-3 and V is TRBV2, with 13 bases lining up with TRBD2. Here the CDR3 DNA reads TGTGCCAGGGGCCCGGGACTAGCGGGAATGAAGACAGATACGCAGTATTTT. It encodes CARGPGLAGMKTDTQYF.